This passage covers 2 T cell receptor beta chains from one sample sequenced in a study of blood T cell repertoires in COVID-19. TCRdb's copy holds only in-frame clones and misses some; the assay was immunoSEQ multiplex PCR. The repertoire holds 180,000 or so clones, with roughly 86% as singletons. Material: peripheral blood. Receptors were obtained from a man between 18 and 29 years old with acute or convalescent COVID-19.

This clone was counted a few times. V and J are TRBV5-1 and TRBJ1-6; TRBD1 matches at 7 bases. Germline CDR1 and CDR2: SGHRS and YFSETQ. Trimming removed 0 bases from V and 2 bases from J; junction bases left unmatched: 2. The CDR3 has 16 residues. The DNA of the CDR3 is TGCGCCAGCAGCTTGGGAGGGGGCACCTATAATTCACCCCTCCACTTT. Translating it yields CASSLGGGTYNSPLHF.

This clone was recorded only once. The chain links TRBV11-2 to TRBJ2-7; 10 positions agree with TRBD2. The V segment lost 0 bases and the J segment 3 bases; nucleotides outside the gene matches: 5. The CDR3 has 16 amino acids. CDR1 SGHAT and CDR2 FQNNGV come from the germline V gene. Here the CDR3 reads CASSLDRASGGYEQYF. The CDR3 DNA is TGTGCCAGCAGCTTAGATCGGGCTAGCGGGGGCTACGAGCAGTACTTC.